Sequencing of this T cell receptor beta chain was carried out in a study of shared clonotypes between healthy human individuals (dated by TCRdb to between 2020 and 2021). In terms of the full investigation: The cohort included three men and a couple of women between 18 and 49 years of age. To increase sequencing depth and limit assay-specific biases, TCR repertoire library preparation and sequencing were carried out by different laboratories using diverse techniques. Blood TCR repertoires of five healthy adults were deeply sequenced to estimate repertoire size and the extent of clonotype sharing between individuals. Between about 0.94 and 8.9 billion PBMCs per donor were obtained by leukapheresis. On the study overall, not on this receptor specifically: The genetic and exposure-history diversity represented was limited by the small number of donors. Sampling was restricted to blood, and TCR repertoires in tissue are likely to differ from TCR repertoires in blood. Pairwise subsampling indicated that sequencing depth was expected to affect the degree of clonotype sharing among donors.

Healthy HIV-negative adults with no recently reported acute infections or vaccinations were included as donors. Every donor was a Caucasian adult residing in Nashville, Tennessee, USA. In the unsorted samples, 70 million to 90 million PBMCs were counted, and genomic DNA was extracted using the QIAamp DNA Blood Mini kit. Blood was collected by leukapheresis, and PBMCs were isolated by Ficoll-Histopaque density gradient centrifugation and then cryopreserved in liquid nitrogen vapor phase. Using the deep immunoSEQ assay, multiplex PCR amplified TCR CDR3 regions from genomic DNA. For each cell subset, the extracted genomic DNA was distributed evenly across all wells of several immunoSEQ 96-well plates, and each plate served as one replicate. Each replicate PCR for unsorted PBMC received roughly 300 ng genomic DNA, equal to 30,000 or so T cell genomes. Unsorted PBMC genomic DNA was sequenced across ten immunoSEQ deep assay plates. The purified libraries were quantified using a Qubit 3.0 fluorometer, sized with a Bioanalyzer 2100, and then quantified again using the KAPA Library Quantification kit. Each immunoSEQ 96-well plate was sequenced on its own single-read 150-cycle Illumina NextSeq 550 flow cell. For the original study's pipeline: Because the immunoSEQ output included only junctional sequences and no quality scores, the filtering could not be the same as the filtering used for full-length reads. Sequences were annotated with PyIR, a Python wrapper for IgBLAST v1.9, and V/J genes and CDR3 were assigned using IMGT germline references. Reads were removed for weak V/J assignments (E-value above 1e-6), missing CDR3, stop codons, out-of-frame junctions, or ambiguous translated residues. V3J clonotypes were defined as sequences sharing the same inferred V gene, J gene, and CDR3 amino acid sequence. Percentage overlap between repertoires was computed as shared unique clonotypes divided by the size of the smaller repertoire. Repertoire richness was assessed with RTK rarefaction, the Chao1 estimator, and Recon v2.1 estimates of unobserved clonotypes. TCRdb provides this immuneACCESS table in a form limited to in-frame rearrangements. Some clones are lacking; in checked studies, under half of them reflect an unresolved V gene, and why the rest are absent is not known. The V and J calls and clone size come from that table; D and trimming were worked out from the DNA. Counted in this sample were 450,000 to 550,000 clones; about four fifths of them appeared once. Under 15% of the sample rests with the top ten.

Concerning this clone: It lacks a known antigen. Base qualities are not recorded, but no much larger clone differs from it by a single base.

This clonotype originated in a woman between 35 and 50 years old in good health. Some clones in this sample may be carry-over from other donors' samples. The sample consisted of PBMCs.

CDR3 protein: CASSLEFSNEQFF. The sequence in DNA is TGTGCCAGCAGCTTAGAGTTTTCCAATGAGCAGTTCTTC. The rearrangement combines TRBV5-4 with TRBJ2-1; the D gene cannot be named for sure. Trimming costs V 2 bases and J 6 bases, and their ends lie 9 bases apart. The germline V gene (reference sequence) gives CDR1 as SGHNT and CDR2 as YYREEE. Its CDR3 holds 13 amino acids, cysteine through phenylalanine. The read is trimmed to its CDR3 DNA, 39 bases read in frame from base 1. With the portions outside the CDR3 filled from the reference TRBV5-4 and TRBJ2-1 genes, the complete variable region becomes ETGVTQSPTHLIKTRGQQVTLRCSSQSGHNTVSWYQQALGQGPQFIFQYYREEENGRGNFPPRFSGLQFPNYSSELNVNALELDDSALYLCASSLEFSNEQFFGPGTRLTVL.